This T cell receptor (beta chain) was sequenced in a study of shared clonotypes between healthy human individuals. At the level of the study: Used for every donor were three CD4 naive, three CD4 memory, two CD8 naive and one CD8 memory plate.

Remarks on this clone: Its antigen is currently unknown.

In replicate PCRs of sorted subsets, 150 to 200 ng DNA, tens of thousands of T cell genomes, was used. In the study's own analysis: Because ImmunoSEQ provided only junction sequences with no quality scores, the filtering differed. The assay was immunoSEQ multiplex PCR, and TCRdb's table has in-frame clones only and misses some. For V, J and clone size, that table is used; D and trimming come from the DNA. The data contain some 2.4 million clones, over 85% of them seen just once; the ten biggest clones take up 0.36%. CDR3 length: 16 residues. Germline CDR1 is LNHNV and CDR2 is YYDKDF (reference sequence). Trimming took 1 base from V and 6 from J, leaving 16 bases between them. Study-level results: Genetic and exposure-history diversity was limited by the few donors.

This chain connects TRBV15 to TRBJ2-1; D uncertain. The receptor's source is a man aged 18 to 30 in good health. Some clones in this sample may be carry-over from other donors' samples. The sequencing input was naive CD4+ T cells from PBMCs. Subset noted: CD45RA+ positively selected. CDR3 sequence reads: CATSRVGLVWINEQFF. The CDR3 region has the DNA TGTGCCACCAGCAGAGTGGGTCTAGTTTGGATCAATGAGCAGTTCTTC.